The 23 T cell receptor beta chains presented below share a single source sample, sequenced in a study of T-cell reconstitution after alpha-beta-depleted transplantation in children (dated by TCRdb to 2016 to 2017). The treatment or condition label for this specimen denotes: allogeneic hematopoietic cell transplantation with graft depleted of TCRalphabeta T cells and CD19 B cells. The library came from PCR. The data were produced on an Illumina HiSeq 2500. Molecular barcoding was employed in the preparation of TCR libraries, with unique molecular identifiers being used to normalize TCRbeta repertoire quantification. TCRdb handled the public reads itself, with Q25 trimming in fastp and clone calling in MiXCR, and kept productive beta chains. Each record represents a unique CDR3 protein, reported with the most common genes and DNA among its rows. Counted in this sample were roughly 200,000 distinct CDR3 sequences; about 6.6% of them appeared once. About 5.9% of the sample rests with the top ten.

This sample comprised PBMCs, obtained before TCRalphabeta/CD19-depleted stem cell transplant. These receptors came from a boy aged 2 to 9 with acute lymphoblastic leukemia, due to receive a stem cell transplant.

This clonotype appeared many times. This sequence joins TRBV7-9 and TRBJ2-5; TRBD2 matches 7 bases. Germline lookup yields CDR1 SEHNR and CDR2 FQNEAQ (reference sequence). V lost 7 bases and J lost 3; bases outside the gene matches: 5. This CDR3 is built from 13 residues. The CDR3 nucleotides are TGTGCCAGCATTCGGAGCGGGGAAGAGACCCAGTACTTC. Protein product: CASIRSGEETQYF.

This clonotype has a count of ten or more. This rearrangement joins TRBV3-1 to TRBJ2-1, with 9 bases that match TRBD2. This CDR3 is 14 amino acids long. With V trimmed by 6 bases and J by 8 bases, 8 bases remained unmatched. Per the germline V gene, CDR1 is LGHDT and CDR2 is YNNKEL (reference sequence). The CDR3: CASRLAGGGHEQFF. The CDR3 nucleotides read TGTGCCAGCAGACTGGCGGGAGGGGGCCATGAGCAGTTCTTC.

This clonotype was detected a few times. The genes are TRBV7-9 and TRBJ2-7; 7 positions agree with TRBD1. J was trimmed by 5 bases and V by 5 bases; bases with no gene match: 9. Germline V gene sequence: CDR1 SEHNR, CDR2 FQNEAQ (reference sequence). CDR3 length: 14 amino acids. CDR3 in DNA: TGTGCCAGCAGCCCGACCGGGACAGTCAACGAGCAGTACTTC. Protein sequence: CASSPTGTVNEQYF. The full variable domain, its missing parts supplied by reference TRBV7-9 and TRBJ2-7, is DTGVSQNPRHKITKRGQNVTFRCDPISEHNRLYWYRQTLGQGPEFLTYFQNEAQLEKSRLLSDRFSAERPKGSFSTLEIQRTEQGDSAMYLCASSPTGTVNEQYFGPGTRLTVT.

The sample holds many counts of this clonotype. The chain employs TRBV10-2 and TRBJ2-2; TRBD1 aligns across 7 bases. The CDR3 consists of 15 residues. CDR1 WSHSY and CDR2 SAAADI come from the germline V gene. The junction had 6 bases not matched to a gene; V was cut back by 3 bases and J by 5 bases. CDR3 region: CASSDPNRGTGELFF. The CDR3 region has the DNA TGCGCCAGCAGTGACCCCAACAGGGGAACCGGGGAGCTGTTTTTT.

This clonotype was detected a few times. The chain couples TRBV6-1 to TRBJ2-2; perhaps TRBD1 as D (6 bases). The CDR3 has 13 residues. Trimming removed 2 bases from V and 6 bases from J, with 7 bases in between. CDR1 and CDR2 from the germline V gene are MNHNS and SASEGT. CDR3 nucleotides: TGTGCCAGCAGTGAAACAGGGCCCGGGGAGCTGTTTTTT. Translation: CASSETGPGELFF.

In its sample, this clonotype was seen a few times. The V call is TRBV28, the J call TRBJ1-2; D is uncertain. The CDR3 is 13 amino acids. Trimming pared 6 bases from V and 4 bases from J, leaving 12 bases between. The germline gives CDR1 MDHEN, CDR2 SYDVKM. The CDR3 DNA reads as TGTGCCAGCAGACCCTTGAATCCCTATGGCTACACCTTC. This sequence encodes CASRPLNPYGYTF.

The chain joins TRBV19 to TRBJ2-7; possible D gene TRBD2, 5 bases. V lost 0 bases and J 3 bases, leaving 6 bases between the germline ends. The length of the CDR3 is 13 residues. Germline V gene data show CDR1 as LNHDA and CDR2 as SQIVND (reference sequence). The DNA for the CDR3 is TGTGCCAGTAGTATAGATCGGGACTACGAGCAGTACTTC. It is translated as CASSIDRDYEQYF.

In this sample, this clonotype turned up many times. CDR3 sequence reads: CASRSTSGRPGETQYF. The CDR3 region has the DNA TGTGCCAGCAGGTCGACTAGCGGGAGGCCGGGCGAGACCCAGTACTTC. The V call is TRBV5-5, the J call TRBJ2-5; 13 nucleotides line up with TRBD2. Germline CDR1 and CDR2: SGHKS and YYEKEE (reference sequence). CDR3 size: 16 residues. The trim removed 5 bases at V and 5 bases at J, leaving 9 bases unmatched.

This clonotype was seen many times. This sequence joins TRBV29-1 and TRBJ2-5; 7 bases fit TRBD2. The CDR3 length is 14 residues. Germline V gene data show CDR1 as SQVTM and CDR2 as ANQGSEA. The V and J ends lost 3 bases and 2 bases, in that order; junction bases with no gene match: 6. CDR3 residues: CSVDVWGGQETQYF. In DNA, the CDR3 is TGCAGCGTTGACGTCTGGGGGGGGCAAGAGACCCAGTACTTC.

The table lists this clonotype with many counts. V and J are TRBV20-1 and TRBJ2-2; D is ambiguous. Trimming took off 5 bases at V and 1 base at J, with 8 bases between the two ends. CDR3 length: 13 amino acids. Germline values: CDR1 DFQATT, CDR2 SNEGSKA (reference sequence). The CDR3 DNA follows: TGCAGTGCTGGCCACTTGAACACCGGGGAGCTGTTTTTT. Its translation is CSAGHLNTGELFF.

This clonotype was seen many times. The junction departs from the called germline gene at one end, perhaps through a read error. CDR3 DNA: TGCGATCTAGCTTTCTCCTACAATGAGCAGTTCTTC. Translating gives CDLAFSYNEQFF. The chain joins TRBV6-6 to TRBJ2-1, with D tentatively TRBD2 (5 bases). Germline V lookup: CDR1 MNHNY, CDR2 SVGAGI (reference sequence). The CDR3 contains 12 residues.

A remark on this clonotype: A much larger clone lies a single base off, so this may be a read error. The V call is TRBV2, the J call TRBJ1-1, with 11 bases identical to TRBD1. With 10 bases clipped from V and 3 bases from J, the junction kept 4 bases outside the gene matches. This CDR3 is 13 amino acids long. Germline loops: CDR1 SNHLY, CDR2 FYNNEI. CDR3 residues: CATSGQGDTEAFF. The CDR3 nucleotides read TGTGCCACCTCGGGACAGGGGGACACTGAAGCTTTCTTT.

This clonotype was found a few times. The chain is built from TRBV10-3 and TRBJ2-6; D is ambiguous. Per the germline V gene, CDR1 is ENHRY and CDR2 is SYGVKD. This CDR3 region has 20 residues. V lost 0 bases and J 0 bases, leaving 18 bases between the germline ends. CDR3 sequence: CAISESKSEGSYSGANVLTF. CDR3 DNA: TGTGCCATCAGTGAGTCGAAGAGCGAAGGGTCATACTCTGGGGCCAACGTCCTGACTTTC.

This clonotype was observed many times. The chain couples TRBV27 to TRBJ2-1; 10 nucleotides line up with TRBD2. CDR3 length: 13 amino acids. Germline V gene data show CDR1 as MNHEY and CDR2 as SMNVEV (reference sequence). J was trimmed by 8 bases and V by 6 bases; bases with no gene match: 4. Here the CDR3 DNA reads TGTGCCAGCAGGGCGCTAGCGGGAGATGAGCAGTTCTTC. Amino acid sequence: CASRALAGDEQFF.

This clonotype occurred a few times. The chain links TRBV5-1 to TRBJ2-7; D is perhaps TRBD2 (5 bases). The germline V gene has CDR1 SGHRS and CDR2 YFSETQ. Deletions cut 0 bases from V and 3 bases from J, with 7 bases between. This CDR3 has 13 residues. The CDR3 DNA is TGCGCCAGCAGCTTGGAGGCGGGCTACGAGCAGTACTTC. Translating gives CASSLEAGYEQYF.

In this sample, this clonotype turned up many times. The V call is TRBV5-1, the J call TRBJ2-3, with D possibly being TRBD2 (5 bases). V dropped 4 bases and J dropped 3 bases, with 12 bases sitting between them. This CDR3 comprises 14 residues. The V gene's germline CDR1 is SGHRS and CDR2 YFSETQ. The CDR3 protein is CASSRGEGTDTQYF. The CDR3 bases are TGCGCCAGCAGCCGCGGCGAGGGAACAGATACGCAGTATTTT.

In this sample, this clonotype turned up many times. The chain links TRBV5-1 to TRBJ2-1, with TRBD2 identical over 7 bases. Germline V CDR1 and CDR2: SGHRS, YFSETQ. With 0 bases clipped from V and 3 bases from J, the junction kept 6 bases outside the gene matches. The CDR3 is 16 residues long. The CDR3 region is CASSLADGGIYNEQFF. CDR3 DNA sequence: TGCGCCAGCAGCTTGGCGGACGGGGGGATCTACAATGAGCAGTTCTTC. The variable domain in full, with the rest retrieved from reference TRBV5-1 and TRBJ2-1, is KAGVTQTPRYLIKTRGQQVTLSCSPISGHRSVSWYQQTPGQGLQFLFEYFSETQRNKGNFPGRFSGRQFSNSRSEMNVSTLELGDSALYLCASSLADGGIYNEQFFGPGTRLTVL.

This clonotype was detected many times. The CDR3 is CASTETSGSSTDTQYF. CDR3 nucleotides: TGTGCCAGCACCGAGACTAGCGGGTCTAGCACAGATACGCAGTATTTT. The V gene is TRBV5-6, the J gene TRBJ2-3, with 10 bases that match TRBD2. The CDR3 loop spans 16 amino acids. Losses at the gene ends were 6 bases for V and 0 bases for J; bases not matched to a gene: 7. The germline CDR1 and CDR2 sequences are SGHDT and YYEEEE. Variable domain in full (rest from reference TRBV5-6 and TRBJ2-3): DAGVTQSPTHLIKTRGQQVTLRCSPKSGHDTVSWYQQALGQGPQFIFQYYEEEERQRGNFPDRFSGHQFPNYSSELNVNALLLGDSALYLCASTETSGSSTDTQYFGPGTRLTVL.

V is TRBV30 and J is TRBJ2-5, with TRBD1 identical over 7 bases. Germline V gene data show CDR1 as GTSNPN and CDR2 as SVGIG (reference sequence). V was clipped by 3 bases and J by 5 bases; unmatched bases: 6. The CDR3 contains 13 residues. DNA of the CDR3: TGTGCCTGGAGGAGACAGGGTGAGGAGACCCAGTACTTC. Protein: CAWRRQGEETQYF. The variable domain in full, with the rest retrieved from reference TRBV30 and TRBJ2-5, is SQTIHQWPATLVQPVGSPLSLECTVEGTSNPNLYWYRQAAGRGLQLLFYSVGIGQISSEVPQNLSASRPQDRQFILSSKKLLLSDSGFYLCAWRRQGEETQYFGPGTRLLVL.

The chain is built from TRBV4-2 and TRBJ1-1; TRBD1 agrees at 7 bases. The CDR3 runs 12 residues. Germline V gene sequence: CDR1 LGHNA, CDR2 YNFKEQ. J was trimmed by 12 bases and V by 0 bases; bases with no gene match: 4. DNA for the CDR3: TGTGCCAGCAGCCAAGATAACAGGGGAACTTTCTTT. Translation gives CASSQDNRGTFF.

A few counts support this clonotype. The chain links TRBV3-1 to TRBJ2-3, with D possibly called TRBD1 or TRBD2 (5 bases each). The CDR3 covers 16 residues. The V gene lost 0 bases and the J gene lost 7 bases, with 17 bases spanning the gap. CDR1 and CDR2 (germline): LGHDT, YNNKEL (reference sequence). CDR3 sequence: CASSQESGDPFYTQYF. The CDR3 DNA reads TGTGCCAGCAGCCAAGAATCCGGGGACCCTTTTTATACGCAGTATTTT.

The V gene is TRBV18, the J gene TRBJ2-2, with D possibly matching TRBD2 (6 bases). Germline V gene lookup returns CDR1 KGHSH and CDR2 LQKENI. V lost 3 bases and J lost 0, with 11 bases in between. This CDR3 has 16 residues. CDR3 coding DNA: TGTGCCAGCTCACCCGGCCTAGCGCCGAACACCGGGGAGCTGTTTTTT. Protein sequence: CASSPGLAPNTGELFF.

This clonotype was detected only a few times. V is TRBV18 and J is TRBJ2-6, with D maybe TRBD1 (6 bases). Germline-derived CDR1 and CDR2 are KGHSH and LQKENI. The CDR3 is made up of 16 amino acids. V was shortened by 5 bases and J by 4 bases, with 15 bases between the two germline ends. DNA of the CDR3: TGTGCCAGCTCATCTACGCAGGGGAGAGGGGCCAACGTCCTGACTTTC. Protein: CASSSTQGRGANVLTF.